This TCR beta chain stems from a study of blood T cells in healthy people across ages. Looking at the study overall: Capture by template switching was about one barcoded beta molecule per two T cells.

As regards this clonotype: The antigen is unknown.

The study, taken as a whole, reports: Percentage of naive T cells showed a strong correlation with TCR beta diversity.

Germline V lookup: CDR1 SGHRS, CDR2 YFSETQ. The CDR3 sequence is 15 residues long. The ends lost 0 bases at V and 5 bases at J; junction bases unmatched: 6. Next came a second PCR, run for about 7 to 12 cycles, which used a sample-barcoded 5' primer along with a J-beta primer mix. Each cDNA molecule carried a tag from a template-switch adaptor that contained 12 random nucleotides. All samples yielded 2.5 million or more CDR3-containing paired-end reads. A single record per CDR3 protein comes from TCRdb applying MiXCR to the 5' RACE reads. The sample has more than 500,000 distinct CDR3 sequences; roughly a quarter are singletons. These data were also reused for a study on T cells of mothers and their children.

What was sequenced was blood. The rearrangement links TRBV5-1 to TRBJ2-7; 9 bases are shared with TRBD1. This clonotype was sampled from a boy younger than 10 in good health. Here the CDR3 DNA reads TGCGCCAGCAGCTTGGAGGGGACAGGGTCAAACGAGCAGTACTTC. This translates into CASSLEGTGSNEQYF.